Listed here are 10 T cell receptor beta chains from one sample, sequenced in a study of shared clonotypes between healthy human individuals. Method: immunoSEQ multiplex PCR; TCRdb's copy keeps in-frame clones and lacks some. The table lists around 2,000,000 clones, less than 95% of them singletons, with more than 0.95% in the top ten. CD45RO-negative, CCR7-selected cells formed the naive CD8 fraction, which excluded terminally differentiated effector memory CD45RA+ cells. What was sequenced was naive CD8+ T cells sorted from blood. These TCRs come from a man aged 18 to 29 in good health.

The J gene is TRBJ2-1, the V gene TRBV27; 11 nucleotides line up with TRBD1. There are 15 residues in the CDR3. J was trimmed by 4 bases and V by 5 bases; bases with no gene match: 4. Germline V gene lookup returns CDR1 MNHEY and CDR2 SMNVEV (reference sequence). CDR3: CASSLRDRGYNEQFF. CDR3 DNA sequence: TGTGCCAGCAGTCTCCGGGACAGGGGGTACAATGAGCAGTTCTTC.

As for this clone: Other nucleotide sequences from this sample produce the same CDR3. J is TRBJ2-5 and V is TRBV5-6; 7 positions agree with TRBD2. The trim removed 2 bases at V and 5 bases at J, leaving 3 bases unmatched. CDR1 is SGHDT, CDR2 YYEEEE, per germline. CDR3 length: 13 residues. The CDR3 nucleotides read TGTGCCAGCAGCTTTCTGGGAGGGGAGACCCAGTACTTC. Translation gives CASSFLGGETQYF. Filled out from reference TRBV5-6 and TRBJ2-5, the complete variable domain reads DAGVTQSPTHLIKTRGQQVTLRCSPKSGHDTVSWYQQALGQGPQFIFQYYEEEERQRGNFPDRFSGHQFPNYSSELNVNALLLGDSALYLCASSFLGGETQYFGPGTRLLVL.

The chain couples TRBV5-1 to TRBJ2-7; 7 nucleotides line up with TRBD1. Per the germline V gene, CDR1 is SGHRS and CDR2 is YFSETQ. The CDR3 is 13 amino acids. V was clipped by 3 bases and J by 3 bases; unmatched bases: 3. In nucleotides, the CDR3 is TGCGCCAGCAGCTGGGGGACAGTCTACGAGCAGTACTTC. Its protein is CASSWGTVYEQYF.

This clone was observed a single time. This chain uses TRBV29-1 with TRBJ2-7; TRBD1 aligns across 9 bases. The CDR3 runs to 13 residues. The ends lost 4 bases at V and 1 base at J; junction bases unmatched: 2. Germline V gives CDR1 SQVTM, CDR2 ANQGSEA. CDR3 bases: TGCAGCGTTGTTGGGACAGGGTCCTACGAGCAGTACTTC. Amino acids: CSVVGTGSYEQYF.

The chain recombines TRBV2 with TRBJ2-7, with D hard to call. CDR3 length: 15 residues. CDR1 is SNHLY, CDR2 FYNNEI, per germline. V was shortened by 1 base and J by 3 bases, with 13 bases between the two germline ends. The CDR3: CASSEGIQRSYEQYF. CDR3 nucleotide sequence: TGTGCCAGCAGTGAAGGTATCCAGAGAAGCTACGAGCAGTACTTC. Using reference TRBV2 and TRBJ2-7 for the parts outside the CDR3, the full variable domain is EPEVTQTPSHQVTQMGQEVILRCVPISNHLYFYWYRQILGQKVEFLVSFYNNEISEKSEIFDDQFSVERPDGSNFTLKIRSTKLEDSAMYFCASSEGIQRSYEQYFGPGTRLTVT.

The chain uses TRBV4-1 and TRBJ1-1; D gene unclear. The CDR3 has 13 amino acids. Trimming left V 4 bases short and J 3 bases short, with 9 bases between. Germline CDR1 reads MGHRA; CDR2 reads YSYEKL. DNA of the CDR3: TGCGCCAGCAGCCCCCGATTCGACACTGAAGCTTTCTTT. This gives the protein CASSPRFDTEAFF.

This chain links TRBV6-4 with TRBJ1-2, with TRBD1 as a possible D gene (6 bases). Germline loops: CDR1 MRHNA, CDR2 SNTAGT. The CDR3 is 15 residues long. V lost 3 bases, J lost 4 bases, and 15 bases lay in between. The CDR3 spells CASSEDSFPLYGYTF. The CDR3 DNA is TGTGCCAGCAGTGAGGACAGTTTCCCGCTCTATGGCTACACCTTC.

The chain has TRBV4-1 and TRBJ2-1, with 9 bases fitting TRBD2. V dropped 3 bases and J dropped 6; count of bases not matched to a gene: 0. Germline CDR1 is MGHRA and CDR2 is YSYEKL. This CDR3 is built from 13 residues. The CDR3 sequence: CASSHSGGNEQFF. CDR3 nucleotides: TGCGCCAGCAGCCATAGCGGGGGCAATGAGCAGTTCTTC.

V is TRBV5-6 and J is TRBJ1-1, with D unresolved. CDR3 length equals 12 residues. Germline V gives CDR1 SGHDT, CDR2 YYEEEE. Trimming removed 0 bases from V and 9 bases from J, with 9 bases in between. The CDR3 loop reads CASSLGVEKAFF. In nucleotides, the CDR3 is TGTGCCAGCAGCTTGGGTGTGGAAAAAGCTTTCTTT.

V is TRBV15 and J is TRBJ1-4; D unresolved. From germline, CDR1 is LNHNV and CDR2 YYDKDF (reference sequence). The CDR3 runs 13 residues. The V and J ends lost 1 base and 4 bases respectively, with 4 bases between them. The CDR3 protein is CATSRALNEKLFF. CDR3 DNA: TGTGCCACCAGCAGAGCTCTTAATGAAAAACTGTTTTTT.